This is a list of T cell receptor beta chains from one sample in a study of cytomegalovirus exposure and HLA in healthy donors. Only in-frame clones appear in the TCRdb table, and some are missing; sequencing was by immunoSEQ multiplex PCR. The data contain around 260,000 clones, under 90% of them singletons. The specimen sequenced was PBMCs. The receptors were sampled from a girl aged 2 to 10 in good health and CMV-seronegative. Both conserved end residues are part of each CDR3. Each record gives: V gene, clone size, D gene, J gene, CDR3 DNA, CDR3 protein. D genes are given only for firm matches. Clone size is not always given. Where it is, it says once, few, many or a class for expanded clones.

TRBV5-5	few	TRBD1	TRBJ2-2	TGTGCCAGCAGCTTGCCCGGGACAGCCGGGGAGCTGTTTTTT	CASSLPGTAGELFF
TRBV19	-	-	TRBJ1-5	TGTGCCAGTAGTATTAAGGGGGGCAATCAGCCCCAGCATTTT	CASSIKGGNQPQHF
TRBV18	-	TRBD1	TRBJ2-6	TGTGCCAGCTCAACAGGGGCCACCTCTGGGGCCAACGTCCTGACTTTC	CASSTGATSGANVLTF
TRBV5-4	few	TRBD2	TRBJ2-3	TGTGCCAGCAGCGACAGCGGGGGGGCCACGCAGTATTTT	CASSDSGGATQYF
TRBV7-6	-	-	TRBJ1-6	TGTGCCAGCAGCCTCAAACAGGGTGGCGATTCACCCCTCCACTTT	CASSLKQGGDSPLHF
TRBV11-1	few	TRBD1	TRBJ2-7	TGTGCCAGCAGCTACGACAGGGCCTCCTACGAGCAGTACTTC	CASSYDRASYEQYF
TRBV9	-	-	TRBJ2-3	TGTGCCAGCAGCGTGGAGGGAATAGATACGCAGTATTTT	CASSVEGIDTQYF
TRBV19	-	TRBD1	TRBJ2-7	TGTGCCAGTAGTAGGTGGGACAGGGACTACGAGCAGTACTTC	CASSRWDRDYEQYF
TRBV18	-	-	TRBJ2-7	TGTGCCAGCTCACCACGCACAGGGCCCTACGAGCAGTACTTC	CASSPRTGPYEQYF
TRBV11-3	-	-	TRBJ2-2	TGTGCCAGCAGCTTACGGAGGGGGGGCATCGGGGAGCTGTTTTTT	CASSLRRGGIGELFF
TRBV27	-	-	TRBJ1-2	TGTGCCAGCAGTTCTCGGCAGGGGAGTTTAGCTAACTATGGCTACACCTTC	CASSSRQGSLANYGYTF
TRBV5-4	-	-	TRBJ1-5	TGTGCCAGCAGCTTGGAGGGAGAAAGGCCCCAGCATTTT	CASSLEGERPQHF
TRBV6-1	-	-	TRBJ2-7	TGTGCCAGCAGGGACTTCCAGCAGTACTTC	CASRDFQQYF
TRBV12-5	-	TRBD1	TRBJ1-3	TGTGCTAGTGGTTTGGTCCTATATCGGGACAGGGAAGAAGGAAACACCATATATTTT	CASGLVLYRDREEGNTIYF
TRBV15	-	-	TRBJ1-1	TGTGCCACCAGCAGAGTAGGGCCAGGGGCCCGAAGATTAACTGAAGCTTTCTTT	CATSRVGPGARRLTEAFF
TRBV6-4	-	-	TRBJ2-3	TGTGCCAGCAGTCAGGACAGTAGATTGGGTACGCAGTATTTT	CASSQDSRLGTQYF
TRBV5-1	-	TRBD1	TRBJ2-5	TGCGCCAGCAGCCGGACAGGTCAAGAGACCCAGTACTTC	CASSRTGQETQYF
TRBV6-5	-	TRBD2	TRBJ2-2	TGTGCCAGCAGTGGGCTAGCGGGAGACACCGGGGAGCTGTTTTTT	CASSGLAGDTGELFF
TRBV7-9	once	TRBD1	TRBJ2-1	TGTGCCAGCAGCGGGAGACCGGGACAGGAGAATGAGCAGTTCTTC	CASSGRPGQENEQFF
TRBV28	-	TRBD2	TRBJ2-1	TGTGCCAGCAGTTTCCGGGAGGGGTCCCCGTTCTTC	CASSFREGSPFF
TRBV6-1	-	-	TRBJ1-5	TGTGCCAGCAGTGAAAGGGGCCTCAGCAATCAGCCCCAGCATTTT	CASSERGLSNQPQHF
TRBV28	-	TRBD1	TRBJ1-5	TGTGCCAGTGAAAGAAGGGGGCTGGTTCAGCCCCAGCATTTT	CASERRGLVQPQHF